The rows below give T cell receptor beta chains drawn from one sample of a study of T cell responses to AZD1222 COVID-19 vaccine. Profiled with immunoSEQ multiplex PCR; TCRdb holds only in-frame clones, not every one. The data show around 160,000 clones, 85% to 95% seen once. This specimen was peripheral blood, taken on day 0 of MenACWY control vaccination. Source of these receptors: an adult in good health. Both conserved end residues are trimmed from each CDR3.

AISDLTGGSSYNSPLH	TRBV10-3	TRBJ1-6
ASSYSRVPQY	TRBV6-2/TRBV6-3	TRBJ2-7
ASGDVAWEKLF	TRBV3-1/TRBV3-2	TRBJ1-4
ASSSRTGGNTEAF	TRBV7-6	TRBJ1-1
ASSRQGVVEKLF	TRBV3-1/TRBV3-2	TRBJ1-4
ASSQDPGQWTEAF	TRBV4-1	TRBJ1-1
ASGIGVYEQY	TRBV27	TRBJ2-7
ASRDSSGNTIY	TRBV7-8	TRBJ1-3
ASSVGSGGGETQY	TRBV9	TRBJ2-5
ASSRNQPQH	TRBV5-1	TRBJ1-5
ASARKGGNQPQH	TRBV28	TRBJ1-5
ASKLAGAHTDTQY	TRBV6-5	TRBJ2-3
AISVTGGGQETQY	TRBV10-3	TRBJ2-5
ASTMGQGAREQY	TRBV28	TRBJ2-7
ASSPTGTGTYEQY	TRBV6-6	TRBJ2-7
ASSLVADTYEQY	TRBV5-1	TRBJ2-7
ASSLVTSLYNEQF	TRBV5-5	TRBJ2-1
AIRGQQGEVPEAF	TRBV10-3	TRBJ1-1
ASRAGTGGRVTEAF	TRBV2	TRBJ1-1
ASSHTRGYGTEAF	TRBV3-1/TRBV3-2	TRBJ1-1
ASSTAEVDTQY	TRBV6-2/TRBV6-3	TRBJ2-3
ASSLLRDGQAF	TRBV2	TRBJ1-1
ASSVEVPPNTGELF	TRBV9	TRBJ2-2
AISEWTVNTEAF	TRBV10-3	TRBJ1-1
ASSQQGTSNQPQH	TRBV4-1	TRBJ1-5
ASSQSARGSGGYT	TRBV16	TRBJ1-2
ASSSTGGSEKLF	TRBV5-1	TRBJ1-4
ASSSRVGDEKLF	TRBV5-1	TRBJ1-4
AWKIRAGGYNEQF	TRBV30	TRBJ2-1
ASSQTGRTNEKLF	TRBV4-1	TRBJ1-4
AISEGLAGVTYEQY	TRBV10-3	TRBJ2-7
ASSLHGARNQPQH	TRBV5-6	TRBJ1-5
AIRGESGDLHVYGYT	TRBV10-3	TRBJ1-2
ASSPGGRGTDTYEQY	TRBV5-4	TRBJ2-7
ASSLALTDYTEAF	TRBV5-8	TRBJ1-1
AWSVPPKGQF	TRBV30	TRBJ2-1
ASSLAKLEFGSNEKLF	TRBV5-6	TRBJ1-4
ASSQDPQVNQPQH	TRBV3-1/TRBV3-2	TRBJ1-5
ASRHDSYYGYT	TRBV7-9	TRBJ1-2
ASSPTPVGTQY	TRBV11-3	TRBJ2-5
ASSLDGRQH	TRBV7-9	TRBJ1-5
ATRVYNEQF	TRBV10-3	TRBJ2-1
AWRRENREQY	TRBV30	TRBJ2-7
ACLPAAGTALNYGYT	TRBV30	TRBJ1-2
ASSLGTGQRVPGYT	TRBV7-9	TRBJ1-2
AGNLGGRDNEQF	TRBV30	TRBJ2-1
ATKSRTYGYT	TRBV2	TRBJ1-2
ASSTGFRAEQY	TRBV5-1	TRBJ2-7
ASSLEQSIGSSYNSPLH	TRBV5-1	TRBJ1-6
ASRPLRATNEKLF	TRBV28	TRBJ1-4
ASQTRGANAGELF	TRBV19	TRBJ2-2